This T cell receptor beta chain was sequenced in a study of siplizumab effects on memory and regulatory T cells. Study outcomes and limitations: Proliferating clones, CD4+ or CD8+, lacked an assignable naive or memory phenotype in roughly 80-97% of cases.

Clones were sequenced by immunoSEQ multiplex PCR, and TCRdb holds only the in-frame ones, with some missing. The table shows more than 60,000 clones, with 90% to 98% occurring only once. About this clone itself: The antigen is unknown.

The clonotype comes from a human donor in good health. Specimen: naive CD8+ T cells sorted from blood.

The CDR3 reads CASSYLAGGIKETQYF. The DNA for the CDR3 is TGTGCCAGCAGCTATTTAGCGGGGGGTATAAAAGAGACCCAGTACTTC. V gene TRBV7-2 combines with J gene TRBJ2-5; 10 nucleotides agree with TRBD2. There are 16 residues in the CDR3. The V and J ends lost 4 bases and 3 bases, in that order; junction bases with no gene match: 8. Germline V gene sequence: CDR1 SGHTA, CDR2 FQGNSA.